This TCR beta chain was identified during a study of blood T cell repertoires in COVID-19 (dated by TCRdb to the early 2020s). In the study overall: Collaborator samples came from the United States, Italy and Spain and covered acute and convalescent phases of COVID-19. A de-identified subject ID, COVID-19 status, age in years and sex were almost always included in the sample metadata. The repertoires were released in a freely available public database intended as a resource for research on the immune response to SARS-CoV-2. Where available, HLA class I and class II types were taken from metadata supplied by the sample provider and were not determined by assay-based typing. The samples were drawn from two sources: the first 160 participants of the ongoing ImmuneRACE study, and 950 to 1,500 subjects contributed by 6 global collaborators. The material from the prospective study consisted of cDNA or gDNA derived from T cells, B-cell-depleted T cells, or PBMCs. The dataset comprised deeply sampled blood TCRbeta repertoires from subjects exposed to, actively infected with, or recovered from COVID-19.

Based on the germline V gene, the CDR1 and CDR2 sequences are MDHEN and SYDVKM. V and J are truncated by 5 bases and 4 bases respectively, leaving an intervening sequence of 14 bases. Its CDR3 holds 15 amino acids, cysteine through phenylalanine. Only the CDR3 portion is preserved as DNA: 45 bases, with reading frame beginning at the first base. About this clone itself: Its antigen is currently not known. Qualities for individual bases were not recorded, and no much larger clone is one base off.

Here is what the overall study found, with its caveats: The amount of clinical and demographic metadata varied by source and participant and was provided uncurated.

The immunoSEQ Assay, a bias-controlled multiplex PCR, was used to amplify TCRbeta CDR3 regions from genomic DNA. As for the authors' bioinformatics: Within the assay, amplification of reference gene primers was used to estimate how many nucleated cells each sample contained. To quantify the absolute abundance of each unique TCRbeta CDR3 rearrangement, sequence reads were collapsed and filtered. Productive Simpson clonality was computed per sample as the square root of Simpson's diversity index over productive rearrangements. TCRdb obtained this table from immuneACCESS and retained in-frame rearrangements with V and J assigned. These tables miss some clones; where compared with another copy, unresolved V genes account for less than half of the shortfall, and the remainder is unexplained. Clone size and V and J calls were adopted from that table, with D and trimming inferred from the DNA. For this sample the table gives approximately 300,000 clones, of which around 87% were detected only once. The ten largest clonotypes hold 1% of the sample.

Each collaborating institution followed its own protocols to collect whole blood in K2EDTA tubes. For TCRbeta analysis, collaborator samples were shipped as frozen whole blood, as isolated PBMCs, or as DNA extracted from either sample type. The origin of this receptor is a man in his fifties with active or convalescent COVID-19. The sample taken for sequencing was peripheral blood. The chain uses TRBV28 and TRBJ1-4, with the D gene not clear enough to name. The sequenced DNA: TGTGCCAGCAGTCCCTTAGGCACAGTTAATGAAAAACTGTTTTTT. This translates into CASSPLGTVNEKLFF.